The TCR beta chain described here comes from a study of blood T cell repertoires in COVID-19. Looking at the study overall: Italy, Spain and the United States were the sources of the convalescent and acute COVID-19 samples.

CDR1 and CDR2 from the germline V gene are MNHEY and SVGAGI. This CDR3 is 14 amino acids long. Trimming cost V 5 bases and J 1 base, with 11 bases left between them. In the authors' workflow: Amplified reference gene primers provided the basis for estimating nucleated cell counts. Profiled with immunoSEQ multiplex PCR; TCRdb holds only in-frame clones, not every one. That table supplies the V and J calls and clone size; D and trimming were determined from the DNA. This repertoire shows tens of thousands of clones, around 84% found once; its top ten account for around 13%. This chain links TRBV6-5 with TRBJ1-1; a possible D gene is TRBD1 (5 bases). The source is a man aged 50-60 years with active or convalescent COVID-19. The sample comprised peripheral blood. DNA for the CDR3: TGTGCCAGCAGTCTCCGGACACGGAACACTGAAGCTTTCTTT. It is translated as CASSLRTRNTEAFF.